Listed here are 32 T cell receptor beta chains from one sample, sequenced in a study of blood T cell repertoires in COVID-19. Clones were read by immunoSEQ multiplex PCR, and TCRdb kept only the in-frame ones, dropping some. This table holds under 350,000 clones, 83% found once. The sequencing sample was made of peripheral blood. The receptor source for this set is a man in his 60s who had recovered from COVID-19.

The CDR3 DNA is TGCAGTGCTAGTCGTAGCAGGGACTACGAGCAGTACTTC. Translating it yields CSASRSRDYEQYF. The V call is TRBV20-1, the J call TRBJ2-7; a possible D gene is TRBD1 (5 bases). Trimming left V 3 bases short and J 3 bases short, with 12 bases between. The CDR3 has 13 amino acids. In germline, CDR1 is DFQATT, CDR2 SNEGSKA (reference sequence).

This clone was observed a handful of times. J is TRBJ2-7 and V is TRBV19, with D possibly being TRBD1 (5 bases). V was pared by 5 bases and J by 5 bases, with 13 bases between. Germline V CDR1 and CDR2: LNHDA, SQIVND (reference sequence). This CDR3 contains 13 residues. The CDR3 region is CASSFTQGHEQYF. CDR3 coding DNA: TGTGCCAGTAGTTTTACTCAGGGCCACGAGCAGTACTTC.

Here the CDR3 DNA reads TGTGCCAGCAGAGGCAGGGCAACGAACACCGGGGAGCTGTTTTTT. Its protein is CASRGRATNTGELFF. The rearrangement links TRBV6-1 to TRBJ2-2; D is perhaps TRBD1 (5 bases). The CDR3 contains 15 residues. Germline CDR1 and CDR2: MNHNS and SASEGT. Trimming removed 6 bases from V and 0 bases from J, with 11 bases in between.

CDR3 residues: CASSGSGKMNTEAFF. The CDR3 region has the DNA TGCGCCAGCAGCGGCTCCGGGAAGATGAACACTGAAGCTTTCTTT. The chain has TRBV5-1 and TRBJ1-1; no definite D call. This CDR3 comprises 15 residues. Germline CDR1 SGHRS, CDR2 YFSETQ. Trimming took 4 bases from V and 0 from J, leaving 13 bases between them.

DNA of the CDR3: TGTGCCAGCAGTTTGACAGTTTGGGCTGAAGCTTTCTTT. Its translation is CASSLTVWAEAFF. The chain is built from TRBV12-3 or TRBV12-4 and TRBJ1-1, with D tentatively TRBD1 (5 bases). This CDR3 is built from 13 residues. V lost 3 bases to trimming and J lost 6 bases, with 11 bases between them.

The gene calls are TRBV10-3 and TRBJ1-2; 9 positions match TRBD1. Germline V gene data show CDR1 as ENHRY and CDR2 as SYGVKD. V was pared by 2 bases and J by 11 bases, with 3 bases of the junction left unmatched. The CDR3 totals 12 residues. This CDR3 is CAISEGQGFYTF. DNA for the CDR3: TGTGCCATCAGTGAGGGACAGGGGTTTTACACCTTC.

This chain joins TRBV5-4 and TRBJ1-3; 7 nucleotides match TRBD1. CDR3 size: 17 residues. Looked up from germline, CDR1 is SGHNT and CDR2 is YYREEE (reference sequence). V gave up 0 bases and J gave up 1 base; unmatched junction bases: 7. The CDR3 DNA reads TGTGCCAGCAGCTTGGATGGCAGGGGGATTTCTGGAAACACCATATATTTT. Protein product: CASSLDGRGISGNTIYF.

V usage is TRBV27 and J usage is TRBJ2-4; the D gene is possibly TRBD1 (6 bases). The CDR3 consists of 15 residues. In germline, CDR1 is MNHEY, CDR2 SMNVEV (reference sequence). Trimming cost V 6 bases and J 0 bases, with 12 bases left between them. CDR3 region: CASSRDIEAKNIQYF. CDR3 coding DNA: TGTGCCAGCAGCAGGGACATCGAAGCCAAAAACATTCAGTACTTC.

The V and J genes are TRBV7-7 and TRBJ2-5; 13 bases align to TRBD2. The CDR3 is 16 residues long. V shed 5 bases, J shed 4 bases, and the junction held 7 bases outside the gene matches. The germline V gene encodes CDR1 SSHAT and CDR2 FNYEAQ (reference sequence). The CDR3 DNA is TGTGCCAGCAGCCCCGTTGGACTAGCGGGAGTAGAGACCCAGTACTTC. Translated: CASSPVGLAGVETQYF.

This chain connects TRBV19 to TRBJ1-5; D ambiguous. V was trimmed by 7 bases and J by 2 bases, leaving 15 bases between them. Germline V gene sequence: CDR1 LNHDA, CDR2 SQIVND (reference sequence). CDR3 length: 15 amino acids. CDR3 bases: TGTGCCAGTAATAGAGGGTCTGTGGGCAATCAGCCCCAGCATTTT. Its translation is CASNRGSVGNQPQHF.

The table lists this clone with a count of one. The genes are TRBV29-1 and TRBJ1-4; D gene uncertain. Germline V gene sequence: CDR1 SQVTM, CDR2 ANQGSEA. Trimming stripped 7 bases from V and 3 bases from J, with 9 bases between. The CDR3 contains 12 residues. The CDR3 nucleotides read TGCAGCGCGGGTAGTGCTAATGAAAAACTGTTTTTT. Encoded protein: CSAGSANEKLFF. The complete variable domain, with remaining parts taken from reference TRBV29-1 and TRBJ1-4, reads SAVISQKPSRDICQRGTSLTIQCQVDSQVTMMFWYRQQPGQSLTLIATANQGSEATYESGFVIDKFPISRPNLTFSTLTVSNMSPEDSSIYLCSAGSANEKLFFGSGTQLSVL.

The chain is built from TRBV7-9 and TRBJ2-7; 8 positions agree with TRBD1. V lost 4 bases to trimming and J lost 6 bases; unmatched junction nucleotides: 11. From germline, CDR1 is SEHNR and CDR2 FQNEAQ (reference sequence). This CDR3 region has 15 residues. CDR3 coding DNA: TGTGCCAGCAGCTCTGACGACAGGGGAGGAGGCGAGCAGTACTTC. Translating it yields CASSSDDRGGGEQYF.

The rearrangement joins TRBV19 to TRBJ1-6, with a possible D match to TRBD1 (6 bases). The length of the CDR3 is 14 residues. Germline V gene lookup returns CDR1 LNHDA and CDR2 SQIVND (reference sequence). V lost 4 bases, J lost 7 bases, and 11 bases lay in between. The CDR3 region is CASSKVQGNSPLHF. CDR3 bases: TGTGCCAGTAGTAAGGTACAGGGAAATTCACCCCTCCACTTT.

The sample holds one count of this clone. V and J are TRBV20-1 and TRBJ1-5; D unresolved. Looked up from germline, CDR1 is DFQATT and CDR2 is SNEGSKA (reference sequence). Trimming stripped 3 bases from V and 0 bases from J, with 9 bases between. This CDR3 is 14 amino acids long. The CDR3 here is CSASMAASNQPQHF. DNA for the CDR3: TGCAGTGCTAGTATGGCCGCTAGCAATCAGCCCCAGCATTTT.

The V call is TRBV5-6, the J call TRBJ1-5, with 8 bases matching TRBD1. CDR1 and CDR2 (germline): SGHDT, YYEEEE. The junction had 2 bases not matched to a gene; V was cut back by 0 bases and J by 3 bases. This CDR3 region has 15 residues. CDR3 amino acids: CASSLGTGLNQPQHF. Here the CDR3 DNA reads TGTGCCAGCAGCTTGGGGACAGGGCTCAATCAGCCCCAGCATTTT.

The CDR3 loop is CASSKGQGGSYNEQFF. In DNA form, the CDR3 reads TGCGCCAGCAGTAAGGGACAGGGCGGCTCCTACAATGAGCAGTTCTTC. This sequence joins TRBV10-1 and TRBJ2-1, with 9 bases lining up with TRBD1. The J segment lost 0 bases and the V segment lost 5 bases, leaving 5 bases of the junction unmatched. CDR3 length equals 16 residues. The germline CDR1 and CDR2 sequences are WNHNN and SYGVQD (reference sequence).

This clone was detected only once. The chain uses TRBV7-9 and TRBJ2-1, with 8 bases matching TRBD2. The V gene end was trimmed by 7 bases and the J gene end by 0 bases; junction bases not matched to a gene: 17. Germline CDR1 and CDR2: SEHNR and FQNEAQ (reference sequence). The CDR3 extends over 19 amino acids. The CDR3 is CASIAWGAGGISSYNEQFF. CDR3 DNA: TGTGCCAGCATCGCCTGGGGGGCGGGAGGAATTAGCTCCTACAATGAGCAGTTCTTC.

DNA for the CDR3: TGTGCCAGTAGCGGGAGTATCTACAATGAGCAGTTCTTC. Residues: CASSGSIYNEQFF. This chain links TRBV19 with TRBJ2-1; TRBD2 might be the D (6 bases). In germline, CDR1 is LNHDA, CDR2 SQIVND (reference sequence). This CDR3 has 13 residues. Between the trimmed V and J ends, which lost 6 bases and 3 bases, there was a span of 9 bases.

This chain uses TRBV18 with TRBJ2-4; perhaps TRBD1 as D (5 bases). Germline CDR1 KGHSH, CDR2 LQKENI. The CDR3 extends over 17 amino acids. Trimming stripped 0 bases from V and 0 bases from J, with 12 bases between. The CDR3 protein is CASSPPGLPLAKNIQYF. DNA of the CDR3: TGTGCCAGCTCACCACCGGGGCTACCGCTAGCCAAAAACATTCAGTACTTC.

The chain uses TRBV3-1 (or the pseudogene TRBV3-2) and TRBJ2-3; D remains ambiguous. The CDR3 spans 12 residues. V lost 1 base and J 6 bases, leaving 5 bases between the germline ends. Germline V gene sequence: CDR1 LGHDT, CDR2 YNNKEL (reference sequence). DNA for the CDR3: TGTGCCAGCAGCCAAGTAGCCGATACGCAGTATTTT. Translated, it gives CASSQVADTQYF.

The chain recombines TRBV4-1 with TRBJ1-2; 7 nucleotides match TRBD1. The V gene's germline CDR1 is MGHRA and CDR2 YSYEKL. This CDR3 is 14 amino acids long. The V and J ends lost 3 bases and 3 bases, in that order; junction bases with no gene match: 4. The CDR3 sequence: CASSQQQGDYGYTF. CDR3 nucleotides: TGCGCCAGCAGCCAGCAGCAGGGGGACTATGGCTACACCTTC.

V is TRBV5-1 and J is TRBJ2-2; 12 bases align to TRBD2. The junction had 5 bases not matched to a gene; V was cut back by 5 bases and J by 3 bases. The CDR3 is made up of 16 amino acids. Germline CDR1 SGHRS, CDR2 YFSETQ. CDR3 region: CASRVGLAGYTGELFF. The CDR3 DNA sequence: TGCGCCAGCAGAGTGGGACTAGCGGGCTACACCGGGGAGCTGTTTTTT.

The sample holds one count of this clone. The rearrangement joins TRBV10-2 to TRBJ2-3; the match to TRBD2 covers 8 bases. J gave up 3 bases and V 7 bases, and 9 bases lay outside the gene matches. Per the germline V gene, CDR1 is WSHSY and CDR2 is SAAADI. CDR3 size: 15 residues. As DNA, the CDR3 is TGCGCCAGCACTGTCGGGGCGGGGGGAACAGATACGCAGTATTTT. Protein sequence: CASTVGAGGTDTQYF.

This chain links TRBV27 with TRBJ2-7; 8 bases are a match to TRBD1. Germline V gene sequence: CDR1 MNHEY, CDR2 SMNVEV (reference sequence). Unmatched junction bases numbered 8, after V lost 5 bases and J lost 5 bases. The CDR3 runs 14 residues. CDR3 DNA sequence: TGTGCCAGCAGTCAGAGGACAGGGAACCACGAGCAGTACTTC. This encodes CASSQRTGNHEQYF.

This clone was counted only a few times. The gene calls are TRBV7-2 and TRBJ2-7; 9 positions agree with TRBD1. This CDR3 has 15 amino acids. With 5 bases clipped from V and 7 bases from J, the junction kept 12 bases outside the gene matches. CDR1 is SGHTA, CDR2 FQGNSA, per germline. The CDR3 DNA sequence: TGTGCCAGCAGCCCGGGGACAGGGAAAAGGGGAGAGCAGTACTTC. This sequence encodes CASSPGTGKRGEQYF.

The chain has TRBV7-9 and TRBJ2-5; 8 nucleotides match TRBD2. The CDR3 has 13 amino acids. Germline-derived CDR1 and CDR2 are SEHNR and FQNEAQ (reference sequence). Trimming at V came to 4 bases and at J to 5 bases, leaving 3 bases not matched to a gene. The CDR3 DNA follows: TGTGCCAGCAGCTCCCGGGGGGGTGAGACCCAGTACTTC. Translation gives CASSSRGGETQYF.

This sequence joins TRBV11-3 and TRBJ1-2; tentative D call: TRBD1 (5 bases). Germline values: CDR1 SGHNT, CDR2 YENEEA. Trimming left V 1 base short and J 8 bases short, with 14 bases between. The CDR3 totals 14 residues. The CDR3 region is CASSLGPGKGGYTF. For the CDR3, the DNA is TGTGCCAGCAGCTTAGGTCCAGGGAAGGGAGGCTACACCTTC. Drawing the rest from reference TRBV11-3 and TRBJ1-2, the complete variable domain is EAGVVQSPRYKIIEKKQPVAFWCNPISGHNTLYWYLQNLGQGPELLIRYENEEAVDDSQLPKDRFSAERLKGVDSTLKIQPAELGDSAVYLCASSLGPGKGGYTFGSGTRLTVV.

V is TRBV24-1 and J is TRBJ2-1; possibly TRBD1 for D (7 bases). This CDR3 is 15 amino acids long. V lost 1 base, J lost 11 bases, and 17 bases lay in between. Germline values: CDR1 KGHDR, CDR2 SFDVKD. This CDR3 is CATSDFKPGGLQQFF. CDR3 bases: TGTGCCACCAGTGATTTTAAGCCAGGGGGGCTCCAGCAGTTCTTC.

The V gene is TRBV9, the J gene TRBJ1-2; 10 nucleotides agree with TRBD1. After removal of 4 bases from V and 2 bases from J, the junction contained 11 bases not matched to a gene. The CDR3 runs to 17 residues. Germline lookup yields CDR1 SGDLS and CDR2 YYNGEE. CDR3 region: CASSLSDRGRDNYGYTF. The CDR3 DNA follows: TGTGCCAGCAGCCTATCCGACAGGGGGCGAGACAACTATGGCTACACCTTC.

The CDR3 sequence: CASSQALGLLGYEQYF. CDR3 DNA sequence: TGCGCCAGCAGCCAAGCCCTGGGGCTCCTCGGATACGAGCAGTACTTC. The rearrangement joins TRBV4-1 to TRBJ2-7; D is possibly TRBD1 (5 bases). Trimming removed 1 base from V and 4 bases from J, with 17 bases in between. Germline V gene sequence: CDR1 MGHRA, CDR2 YSYEKL. The CDR3 runs to 16 residues.

This chain links TRBV6-6 with TRBJ1-2; D possibly corresponds to TRBD1 (5 bases). Germline V gives CDR1 MNHNY, CDR2 SVGAGI (reference sequence). V dropped 6 bases and J dropped 0 bases, with 14 bases sitting between them. The CDR3 consists of 15 residues. CDR3 bases: TGTGCCAGCAGACAGGACGGAGTTCCTAACTATGGCTACACCTTC. Protein: CASRQDGVPNYGYTF.

The gene calls are TRBV7-3 and TRBJ2-3; 9 bases line up with TRBD2. This CDR3 is built from 15 residues. The V and J ends lost 3 bases and 1 base, in that order; junction bases with no gene match: 2. Germline V gene data show CDR1 as SGHTA and CDR2 as FQGTGA. The CDR3 nucleotides read TGTGCCAGCAGCTTCGGCGGGGGGGGCACAGATACGCAGTATTTT. Protein product: CASSFGGGGTDTQYF.